Sequencing of this T cell receptor (beta chain) was carried out in a study of blood T cell repertoires in COVID-19. As handled by the study authors: Nucleated cell number was recorded as an estimate derived from reference gene primer amplification. Profiling relied on immunoSEQ multiplex PCR, and the TCRdb table lists in-frame clones only, not all of them. Clonal size and the V and J genes are those of that table, whereas D and trimming came from the DNA. The sample comprises hundreds of thousands of clones, about 82% of which are singletons, and 2% to 2.5% rests with the top ten. This clone was recorded only once. Resolution of symptoms, clearance, or two negative PCRs was present in recovered Cohort 3 donors. The CDR3 is 15 amino acids.

This rearrangement joins TRBV21-1 to TRBJ1-2; the D call TRBD1 from the table was never checked on the DNA. TRBV21-1 has pseudogene status. This clonotype was sampled from a woman between 50 and 59 years old who had recovered from COVID-19. Sequencing used PBMCs or T cells enriched from blood (not recorded which). CDR3 nucleotide sequence: TGTGCCAGCAGCGCCCGTACAGGGGTTGGTCGTGGCTACACCTTC. This encodes CASSARTGVGRGYTF.